These 30 T cell receptor beta chains were all obtained from the same sample, sequenced in a study of CD8 T cells in ankylosing spondylitis. TCRdb used MiXCR to reprocess the 5' RACE reads, holding one entry per CDR3 protein. Of 300,000 to 400,000 distinct CDR3 sequences listed, 20% to 25% are singletons. Sequenced material: blood, either unsorted or a sorted T cell fraction (not recorded which). The receptors originated from a male donor with ankylosing spondylitis or in good health (not recorded which).

The V and J genes are TRBV10-1 and TRBJ2-7; tentatively, D is TRBD1 (5 bases). The V gene's germline CDR1 is WNHNN and CDR2 SYGVQD (reference sequence). The CDR3 spans 15 residues. V shed 0 bases and J shed 3 bases, with 12 bases lying between them. In nucleotides, the CDR3 is TGCGCCAGCAGTGAGTCTTTGGAAACAGGCTACGAGCAGTACTTC. Amino acids: CASSESLETGYEQYF.

This clonotype was recorded a few times. The V gene is TRBV7-8, the J gene TRBJ2-7, with TRBD2 matching over 11 bases. V lost 5 bases and J lost 1; bases outside the gene matches: 10. Germline CDR1 is SGHVS and CDR2 is FQNEAQ. The CDR3 is 17 residues long. The CDR3 DNA reads TGTGCCAGCAGCCCCCAACTAGCGGGGGCCTCTTCCTACGAGCAGTACTTC. It codes for CASSPQLAGASSYEQYF.

J is TRBJ2-6 and V is TRBV9; D remains ambiguous. The CDR3 runs 15 residues. V was pared by 0 bases and J by 1 base, with 5 bases between. CDR1 and CDR2 from the germline V gene are SGDLS and YYNGEE. The CDR3, as DNA: TGTGCCAGCAGCGTAGTAGTTTCTGGGGCCAACGTCCTGACTTTC. This gives the protein CASSVVVSGANVLTF. The full variable domain, in which reference TRBV9 and TRBJ2-6 provide the parts outside the CDR3, is DSGVTQTPKHLITATGQRVTLRCSPRSGDLSVYWYQQSLDQGLQFLIQYYNGEERAKGNILERFSAQQFPDLHSELNLSSLELGDSALYFCASSVVVSGANVLTFGAGSRLTVL.

V is TRBV3-1 and J is TRBJ2-1; D is unresolved. V was cut by 0 bases and J by 4 bases, with 10 bases left in between. The CDR3 is 15 residues long. CDR1 is LGHDT and CDR2 is YNNKEL in the germline V gene (reference sequence). DNA of the CDR3: TGTGCCAGCAGCCAAGAACTCCAACCTTACAATGAGCAGTTCTTC. Translation gives CASSQELQPYNEQFF.

The CDR3 DNA follows: TGTGCCAGCAGTCCCCGGACAGACCTCTCCTACAATGAGCAGTTCTTC. Amino acid sequence: CASSPRTDLSYNEQFF. The V gene is TRBV6-1, the J gene TRBJ2-1; D is perhaps TRBD1 (6 bases). The CDR3 is 16 amino acids. Germline V gene lookup returns CDR1 MNHNS and CDR2 SASEGT. V was trimmed by 5 bases and J by 0 bases, leaving 14 bases between them.

This clonotype has just a few counts. The chain has TRBV3-1 and TRBJ2-1; 10 positions agree with TRBD1. This CDR3 spans 17 amino acids. CDR1 and CDR2 from the germline V gene are LGHDT and YNNKEL (reference sequence). V lost 1 base to trimming and J lost 2 bases; unmatched junction nucleotides: 5. The chain's CDR3 is CASSQVMGQGPYNEQFF. Here the CDR3 DNA reads TGTGCCAGCAGCCAAGTTATGGGACAGGGGCCCTACAATGAGCAGTTCTTC.

As DNA, the CDR3 is TGTGCCAGCAGTCAGACAGGAAAGCTTCGTTACGAGCAGTACTTC. Its translation is CASSQTGKLRYEQYF. The genes are TRBV12-3 or TRBV12-4 and TRBJ2-7; perhaps TRBD1 as D (6 bases). V was shortened by 5 bases and J by 4 bases, with 18 bases between the two germline ends. This CDR3 contains 15 residues.

This chain uses TRBV7-9 with TRBJ2-1; the D gene is possibly TRBD1 (7 bases). The CDR3 is 16 residues long. The V and J ends lost 5 bases and 0 bases respectively, with 14 bases between them. Germline V gene data show CDR1 as SEHNR and CDR2 as FQNEAQ (reference sequence). CDR3 region: CASSESGGSSYNEQFF. CDR3 nucleotide sequence: TGTGCCAGCAGCGAGTCAGGGGGGAGCTCCTACAATGAGCAGTTCTTC.

This clonotype was counted only a few times. This chain uses TRBV12-3 or TRBV12-4 with TRBJ2-2; D tentatively fits TRBD1 or TRBD2 (6 bases each). This CDR3 is 16 amino acids long. Trimming took off 3 bases at V and 7 bases at J, with 18 bases between the two ends. The CDR3 DNA follows: TGTGCCAGCAGTTTGGGTTTAGGGGGGCCTAGCGGGGAGCTGTTTTTT. Amino acids: CASSLGLGGPSGELFF.

The chain carries TRBV7-9 and TRBJ2-5; 7 positions agree with TRBD1. The V and J ends lost 5 bases and 3 bases, in that order; junction bases with no gene match: 9. This CDR3 comprises 15 residues. CDR1 is SEHNR and CDR2 is FQNEAQ in the germline V gene (reference sequence). DNA for the CDR3: TGTGCCAGCAGCCCCCCCGGGACAGACGAAGAGACCCAGTACTTC. This encodes CASSPPGTDEETQYF.

This clonotype was seen a handful of times. The CDR3 loop is CASSNLAGGPYNEQFF. The CDR3 region has the DNA TGTGCCAGCAGTAATTTAGCGGGGGGGCCCTACAATGAGCAGTTCTTC. V is TRBV12-3 or TRBV12-4 and J is TRBJ2-1; TRBD2 agrees at 11 bases. The CDR3 contains 16 residues. V shed 5 bases and J 2 bases; nucleotides not matched to a gene: 5.

The table lists this clonotype with a few counts. This chain uses TRBV12-3 or TRBV12-4 with TRBJ2-7; D call uncertain. The CDR3 loop spans 13 amino acids. The germline V and J ends were trimmed by 4 bases and 4 bases, with 11 bases remaining between them. The DNA for the CDR3 is TGTGCCAGCAGTTCGAACTTGAAGTACGAGCAGTACTTC. It codes for CASSSNLKYEQYF.

The sample holds a few counts of this clonotype. The chain combines TRBV5-4 with TRBJ2-7, with TRBD1 matching 7 bases. Trimming took 4 bases from V and 3 from J; bases not matched to a gene: 4. CDR1 and CDR2 (germline): SGHNT, YYREEE (reference sequence). This CDR3 comprises 13 residues. The CDR3 loop reads CASSVYRGYEQYF. The CDR3 coding sequence is TGTGCCAGCAGCGTATACAGGGGCTACGAGCAGTACTTC.

This clonotype was counted between two and nine times. DNA for the CDR3: TGTGCCACGTCGGACAGACAAGAGACCCAGTACTTC. This sequence encodes CATSDRQETQYF. The V call is TRBV12-3 or TRBV12-4, the J call TRBJ2-5, with D maybe TRBD1 (6 bases). Deletions cut 10 bases from V and 2 bases from J, with 11 bases between. The CDR3 has 12 amino acids.

J is TRBJ1-6 and V is TRBV12-3 or TRBV12-4; D not resolved. Deletions cut 4 bases from V and 6 bases from J, with 10 bases between. The CDR3 is 14 amino acids. The CDR3 DNA is TGTGCCAGCAGTTCTTGGCAGGTTAATTCACCCCTCCACTTT. Its protein is CASSSWQVNSPLHF.

This clonotype has only a few counts. This chain joins TRBV5-1 and TRBJ2-2; D tentatively fits TRBD1 or TRBD2 (5 bases each). The V end lost 3 bases, the J end lost 5 bases, and 11 bases lay between the germline ends. The CDR3 is 14 amino acids. Per the germline V gene, CDR1 is SGHRS and CDR2 is YFSETQ. The CDR3 protein is CASSWLEGTGELFF. In DNA form, the CDR3 reads TGCGCCAGCAGCTGGCTCGAGGGGACCGGGGAGCTGTTTTTT. The whole variable domain, remainder taken from reference TRBV5-1 and TRBJ2-2, is KAGVTQTPRYLIKTRGQQVTLSCSPISGHRSVSWYQQTPGQGLQFLFEYFSETQRNKGNFPGRFSGRQFSNSRSEMNVSTLELGDSALYLCASSWLEGTGELFFGEGSRLTVL.

The table lists this clonotype with a few counts. V is TRBV12-3 or TRBV12-4 and J is TRBJ2-7, with a weak D call TRBD2 (7 bases). There are 14 residues in the CDR3. The V and J ends lost 1 base and 6 bases respectively, with 13 bases between them. For the CDR3, the DNA is TGTGCCAGCAGTTTAGTAGGGGGGGTTGGCGAGCAGTACTTC. Amino acids: CASSLVGGVGEQYF.

This clonotype appeared a few times. The rearrangement joins TRBV4-1 to TRBJ2-7, with 7 positions matching TRBD1. CDR1 and CDR2 from the germline V gene are MGHRA and YSYEKL. With 6 bases clipped from V and 6 bases from J, the junction kept 8 bases outside the gene matches. The CDR3 has 13 amino acids. The CDR3 bases are TGCGCCAGCAGACCGACAGGGTCTCTCGAGCAGTACTTC. It codes for CASRPTGSLEQYF.

This clonotype was picked up a small number of times. The chain recombines TRBV27 with TRBJ1-1, with D hard to call. The CDR3 is 16 amino acids. The germline V gene encodes CDR1 MNHEY and CDR2 SMNVEV (reference sequence). V was shortened by 0 bases and J by 0 bases, with 11 bases between the two germline ends. The CDR3 bases are TGTGCCAGCAGTTTATCGCGGGTTCCTATGAACACTGAAGCTTTCTTT. Protein product: CASSLSRVPMNTEAFF.

The V call is TRBV4-2, the J call TRBJ2-1, with 15 bases aligning to TRBD2. Germline assignment: CDR1 LGHNA and CDR2 YNFKEQ. The CDR3 is made up of 17 amino acids. The V and J ends lost 3 bases and 5 bases, in that order; junction bases with no gene match: 5. The CDR3 bases are TGTGCCAGCAGCCATCCGGGACTAGCGGGGGGCAACAATGAGCAGTTCTTC. It yields the protein CASSHPGLAGGNNEQFF.

This clonotype occurred a few times. The chain combines TRBV25-1 with TRBJ2-7; either TRBD1 or TRBD2 may supply D (5 bases each). Trimming left V 4 bases short and J 3 bases short, with 10 bases between. There are 13 residues in the CDR3. Germline CDR1 reads MGHDK; CDR2 reads SYGVNS. The CDR3 sequence: CASSGDGYYEQYF. The CDR3 DNA is TGTGCCAGCAGTGGGGACGGTTACTACGAGCAGTACTTC.

This clonotype has just a few counts. The chain carries TRBV10-3 and TRBJ2-7; the D gene is possibly TRBD2 (6 bases). Trimming shortened V by 4 bases and J by 5 bases, and 24 bases separated the two germline ends. The CDR3 loop spans 17 amino acids. CDR1 is ENHRY and CDR2 is SYGVKD in the germline V gene. CDR3 nucleotides: TGTGCCATCAGTGCCCCGACGATCCAGGGAGGTTACAACGAGCAGTACTTC. This encodes CAISAPTIQGGYNEQYF.

This clonotype was seen only a few times. The gene calls are TRBV4-1 and TRBJ2-1; 9 bases line up with TRBD1. Germline CDR1 is MGHRA and CDR2 is YSYEKL. Unmatched junction bases numbered 5, after V lost 4 bases and J lost 4 bases. CDR3 length equals 15 residues. As DNA, the CDR3 is TGCGCCAGCAGCCCCGGACAGGGGCAATACAATGAGCAGTTCTTC. Translation gives CASSPGQGQYNEQFF.

The V and J genes are TRBV20-1 and TRBJ2-2, with 9 bases identical to TRBD1. The CDR3 runs to 15 residues. CDR1 is DFQATT and CDR2 is SNEGSKA in the germline V gene (reference sequence). With V trimmed by 1 base and J by 7 bases, 7 bases remained unmatched. CDR3 sequence reads: CSARGSGTGHGELFF. The CDR3 coding sequence is TGCAGTGCTAGAGGATCCGGGACAGGGCACGGGGAGCTGTTTTTT.

The V and J genes are TRBV7-3 and TRBJ1-1; a weak D match, TRBD1 (6 bases). Trimming stripped 8 bases from V and 2 bases from J, with 15 bases between. This CDR3 region has 14 residues. Germline CDR1 and CDR2: SGHTA and FQGTGA. CDR3 sequence (DNA): TGTGCCAGCCGTCTCGGAGGGGGTAACACTGAAGCTTTCTTT. This sequence encodes CASRLGGGNTEAFF.

This clonotype was detected only a few times. The chain employs TRBV7-9 and TRBJ2-5, with D possibly TRBD2 on 5 matching bases. The V gene lost 7 bases and the J gene lost 5 bases, with 20 bases spanning the gap. The germline CDR1 and CDR2 sequences are SEHNR and FQNEAQ (reference sequence). The CDR3 is made up of 15 amino acids. The CDR3 nucleotides read TGTGCCAGCATCCCCGCGGAGGAGTCCTGGGAGACCCAGTACTTC. It encodes CASIPAEESWETQYF.

The chain couples TRBV20-1 to TRBJ2-5; the D gene is possibly TRBD1 (6 bases). This CDR3 contains 13 residues. The V and J ends lost 3 bases and 0 bases respectively, with 8 bases between them. Germline loops: CDR1 DFQATT, CDR2 SNEGSKA (reference sequence). This chain's CDR3 is CSASGQYQETQYF. In DNA form, the CDR3 reads TGCAGTGCTAGCGGACAGTACCAAGAGACCCAGTACTTC.

The V gene is TRBV27, the J gene TRBJ2-7; no clear D. The CDR3 loop spans 14 amino acids. Trimming left V 0 bases short and J 2 bases short, with 8 bases between. Per the germline V gene, CDR1 is MNHEY and CDR2 is SMNVEV (reference sequence). In DNA, the CDR3 is TGTGCCAGCAGTTTATCTTTTCCGGCCTACGAGCAGTACTTC. It is translated as CASSLSFPAYEQYF.

This clonotype was observed at least ten times. V and J are TRBV5-6 and TRBJ1-2; 11 bases match TRBD1. V gave up 3 bases and J gave up 4 bases; unmatched junction bases: 2. This CDR3 contains 14 residues. Germline V CDR1 and CDR2: SGHDT, YYEEEE. In DNA form, the CDR3 reads TGTGCCAGCAGCTCCGGGACAGGGGGCTATGGCTACACCTTC. It encodes CASSSGTGGYGYTF.

This clonotype was observed a few times. The V and J genes are TRBV12-3 or TRBV12-4 and TRBJ2-3; D may be TRBD2 (5 bases). This CDR3 is 15 amino acids long. The ends were cut back, 6 bases at V and 4 bases at J, with 17 bases in the middle. CDR3 protein: CASSPFGLSADTQYF. The CDR3 DNA sequence: TGTGCCAGCAGCCCCTTTGGTCTTAGCGCAGATACGCAGTATTTT.